This TCR beta chain was observed in a study of T-cell reconstitution after alpha-beta-depleted transplantation in children. Germline CDR1 DFQATT, CDR2 SNEGSKA (reference sequence). This CDR3 has 14 amino acids. With 2 bases removed from V and 4 bases from J, the gap between germline ends came to 15 bases. Molecular barcoding with unique molecular identifiers was used for the TCRbeta library. TCRdb re-derived calls from the PCR reads in MiXCR, one entry per CDR3 protein. The sample has roughly 300,000 distinct CDR3 sequences; about 9.4% are singletons. The chain employs TRBV20-1 and TRBJ2-7; D ambiguous. The TCR sequence derives from a human donor who donated a stem cell graft to a child with acute lymphoblastic leukemia. Specimen: PBMCs from the stem cell graft donor, collected from the stem cell graft. The CDR3 DNA reads TGCAGTGCTAGATCTGCAGAAAGGTCTTACGAGCAGTACTTC. As protein: CSARSAERSYEQYF.